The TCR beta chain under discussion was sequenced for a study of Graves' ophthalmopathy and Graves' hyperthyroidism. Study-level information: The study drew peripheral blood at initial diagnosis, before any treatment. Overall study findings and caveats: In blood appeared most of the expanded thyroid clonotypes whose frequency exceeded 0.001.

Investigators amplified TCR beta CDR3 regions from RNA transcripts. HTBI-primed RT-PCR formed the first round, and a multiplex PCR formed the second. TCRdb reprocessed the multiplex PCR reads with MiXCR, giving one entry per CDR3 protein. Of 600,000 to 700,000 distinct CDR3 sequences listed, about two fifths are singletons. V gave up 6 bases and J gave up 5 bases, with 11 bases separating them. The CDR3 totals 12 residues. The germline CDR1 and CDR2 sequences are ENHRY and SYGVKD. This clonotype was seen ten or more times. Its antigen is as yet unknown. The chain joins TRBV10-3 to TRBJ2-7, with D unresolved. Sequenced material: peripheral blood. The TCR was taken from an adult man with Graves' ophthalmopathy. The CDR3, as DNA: TGTGCCATCAGGGCGAATGAAAACGAGCAGTACTTC. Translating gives CAIRANENEQYF.